This T cell receptor (beta chain) was sequenced for a study of human T cells and chemical hapten exposure. Whole-study findings and limits: TCRs above 1 in 1000 frequency did not change with DPC sensitization. A positive correlation with patch test score was shown by PT1 expanded TCR counts.

TCRdb ran MiXCR on the RACE reads and lists one entry per CDR3 protein. The repertoire consists of roughly 40,000 distinct CDR3 sequences, with around 12% occurring once and the leading ten covering under 7%. This clonotype was seen only a few times. The target antigen is unknown. The time point: pre-sensitization, week 0. Sample treatment: therapeutic diphenylcyclopropenone sensitization with weekly scalp DPC. Ahead of each patch test application, blood was drawn. The donor pool consisted of alopecia patients aged 18 to 70 years, considered suitable for DPC. CDR3 length: 13 amino acids. CDR1 is DFQATT, CDR2 SNEGSKA, per germline (reference sequence). V lost 6 bases, J lost 6 bases, and 17 bases lay in between.

Sample: whole blood, taken in connection with sensitization to the hapten diphenylcyclopropenone (DPC). The rearrangement links TRBV20-1 to TRBJ1-1, with a weak D call TRBD1 (5 bases). The TCR comes from a woman aged 25 to 45 with alopecia areata. Some clones in this sample may be carry-over from other donors' samples. Here the CDR3 DNA reads TGCAGTGCCCGGAGGAGGGGCCGAGCTGAAGCTTTCTTT. Its translation is CSARRRGRAEAFF.